This TCR beta chain was observed in a study of cytomegalovirus exposure and HLA in healthy donors. Study conclusions and caveats: The dataset shows that most TCR sequences were rare, while some public TCRs occurred in many donors.

Worth noting for this clone: Antigen: not known.

TCRdb's table, derived via immunoSEQ multiplex PCR, lists solely in-frame clones and lacks some. The table records 100,000 to 150,000 clones, approximately 89% of them present only once. The CDR3 is 16 residues long. V gave up 4 bases and J gave up 3 bases; unmatched junction bases: 9. Germline lookup yields CDR1 LNHDA and CDR2 SQIVND (reference sequence). Material: PBMCs. The V and J genes are TRBV19 and TRBJ1-5; 7 bases are a match to TRBD1. The receptor was derived from a woman aged 18-29 years in good health and CMV-seronegative. For the CDR3, the DNA is TGTGCCAGTAGTAGGCGTGGCAGGGGGGTCAATCAGCCCCAGCATTTT. It yields the protein CASSRRGRGVNQPQHF.